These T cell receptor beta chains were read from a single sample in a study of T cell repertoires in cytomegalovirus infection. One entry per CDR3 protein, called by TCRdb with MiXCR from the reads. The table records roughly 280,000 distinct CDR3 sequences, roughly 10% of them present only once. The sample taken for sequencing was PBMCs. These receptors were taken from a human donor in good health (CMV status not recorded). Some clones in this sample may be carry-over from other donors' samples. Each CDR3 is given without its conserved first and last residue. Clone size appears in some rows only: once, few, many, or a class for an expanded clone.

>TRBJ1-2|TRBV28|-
ASSTDRDYGYT
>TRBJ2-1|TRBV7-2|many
ASSRIPGTIYNEQF
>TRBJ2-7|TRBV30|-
AWSRERYEQY
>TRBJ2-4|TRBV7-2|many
ASSLTWTGTTKNIQY
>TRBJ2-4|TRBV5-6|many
ASSFFRGYSKNIQY
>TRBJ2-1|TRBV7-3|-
ASSLTSGTSAHEQF
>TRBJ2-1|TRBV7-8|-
ASSLEDSLGQLAQF
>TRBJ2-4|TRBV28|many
ASRSGGKNIQY
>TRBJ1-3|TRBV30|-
AGNRGPGNTIY
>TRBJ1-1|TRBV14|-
ASSRQLGSNTEAF
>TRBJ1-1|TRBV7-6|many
ASSRDTNTEAF
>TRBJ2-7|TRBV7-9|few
ASSLIGVNEQY
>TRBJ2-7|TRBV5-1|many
ASSPGTSGDEQY
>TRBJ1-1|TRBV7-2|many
ASTQGAYTEAF
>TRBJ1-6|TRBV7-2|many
ASSPGGVGYNSPLH
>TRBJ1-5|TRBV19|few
ASSISGTRVVGNQPQH
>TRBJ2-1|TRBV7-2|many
ASSLRLAGGPYNEQF
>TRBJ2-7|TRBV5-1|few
ASTRTGSGEQY
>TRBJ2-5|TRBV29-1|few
SVDGGTGGGETQY
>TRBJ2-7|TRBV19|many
ASSIDHAESYEQY
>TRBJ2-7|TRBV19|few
ASSPPGRAGTYEQY
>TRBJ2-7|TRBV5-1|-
ASSVGLAGYYEQY
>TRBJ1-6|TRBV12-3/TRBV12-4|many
ASSSQGGTSGSPLH
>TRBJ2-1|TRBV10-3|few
AIGGDEGYSYNEQF
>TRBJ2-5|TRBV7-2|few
ASSRTGQETQY
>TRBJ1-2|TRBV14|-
ASSQRWGLFDGYT
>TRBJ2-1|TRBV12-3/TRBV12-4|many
ASSSSSGQITTPQF
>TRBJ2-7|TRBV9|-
ASSVGGRSSYEQY
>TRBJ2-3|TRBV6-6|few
ASSLGSADTQY
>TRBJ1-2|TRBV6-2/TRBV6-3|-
ASSKNTRTEKMGYT
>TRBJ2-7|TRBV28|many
ASSLPSGLSSYEQY
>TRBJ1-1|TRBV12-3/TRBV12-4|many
ASSRRQDPLNTEAF
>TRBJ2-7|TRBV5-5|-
ASTPRGEGEQY
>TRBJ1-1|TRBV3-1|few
ASSSDRGLEAF
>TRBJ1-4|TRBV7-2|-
ASSLRGGGYEKLF
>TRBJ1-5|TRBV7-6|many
ASRIGAYSNQPQH
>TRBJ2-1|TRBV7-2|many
ASSLVGPTPQASYNEQF
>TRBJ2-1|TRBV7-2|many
ASSLAPGLGLEQF
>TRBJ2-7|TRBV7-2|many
ASSPGPGLAGGAYEQY
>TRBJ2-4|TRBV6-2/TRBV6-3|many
ASSPDPAKNIQY
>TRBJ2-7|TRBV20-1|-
SASGSDYEQY
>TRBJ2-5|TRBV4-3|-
ASSQDTEETQY
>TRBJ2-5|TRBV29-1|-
SVEVGQGQETQY
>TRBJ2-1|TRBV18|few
ASSPGLAGAYNEQF
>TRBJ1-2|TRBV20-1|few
SASPYPGTGVGYT
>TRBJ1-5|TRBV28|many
ASRAGQGARSNQPQH